This entry lists 32 T cell receptor beta chains sequenced from one sample in a study of cytomegalovirus exposure and HLA in healthy donors (dated by TCRdb to about 2017). Receptors were amplified or captured by the immunoSEQ multiplex PCR assay. For the multiplex PCR, a mixture combining 60 forward primers for TCR Vbeta segments and 13 reverse primers for TCR Jbeta segments was used. Entries here come from immuneACCESS through TCRdb and include only in-frame sequences with V and J called. Some clones fail to appear in such tables; in the studies checked, an unresolved V gene covers under half of the shortfall, and the cause of the remainder is unknown. The sample data list some 67,000 clones, and approximately 71% of these were observed just once. In total, the top ten clones hold about 8.2% of the sample. What was sequenced was PBMCs. These TCRs come from a man aged 55 to 70 in good health and CMV-seropositive.

This chain links TRBV7-8 with TRBJ1-1, with D possibly matching TRBD1 (5 bases). CDR1 SGHVS and CDR2 FQNEAQ come from the germline V gene. The length of the CDR3 is 14 residues. Trimming stripped 5 bases from V and 4 bases from J, with 14 bases between. CDR3 residues: CASSPDSLSTEAFF. The CDR3 nucleotides are TGTGCCAGCAGCCCCGACAGTCTGAGCACTGAAGCTTTCTTT.

The V and J genes are TRBV13 and TRBJ2-3, with 10 bases lining up with TRBD2. This CDR3 contains 15 residues. The germline V gene has CDR1 PRHDT and CDR2 FYEKMQ (reference sequence). V gave up 5 bases and J gave up 4 bases; unmatched junction bases: 6. The CDR3 nucleotides are TGTGCCAGCAGCCTTAGCGGGAGGTCGGCAGATACGCAGTATTTT. This translates into CASSLSGRSADTQYF.

The chain employs TRBV6-5 and TRBJ2-7, with 7 bases lining up with TRBD1. Germline assignment: CDR1 MNHEY and CDR2 SVGAGI. Trimming removed 6 bases from V and 5 bases from J; junction bases left unmatched: 10. The CDR3 is 14 residues long. The DNA of the CDR3 is TGTGCCAGCAGCCCCGACAGGGCGTCGAACGAGCAGTACTTC. It is translated as CASSPDRASNEQYF.

Here the CDR3 DNA reads TGTGCCAGCTCAACGCCGAGATACGGGGAGCTGTTTTTT. Translation: CASSTPRYGELFF. The genes are TRBV18 and TRBJ2-2; D is ambiguous. Looked up from germline, CDR1 is KGHSH and CDR2 is LQKENI. Trimming cost V 5 bases and J 7 bases, with 11 bases left between them. CDR3 length: 13 residues.

The rearrangement uses TRBV5-8 and TRBJ2-3; the match to TRBD1 covers 11 bases. From germline, CDR1 is SGHTS and CDR2 YDEGEE. Trimming removed 3 bases from V and 9 bases from J; junction bases left unmatched: 9. This CDR3 is built from 15 residues. The CDR3 DNA reads as TGTGCCAGCAGCTCCGGGACAGGGGGATTAGAGACGCAGTATTTT. Translation: CASSSGTGGLETQYF.

V is TRBV10-3 and J is TRBJ2-7, with a possible D match to TRBD2 (6 bases). The germline V and J ends were trimmed by 6 bases and 6 bases, with 12 bases remaining between them. Germline loops: CDR1 ENHRY, CDR2 SYGVKD. The CDR3 consists of 12 residues. CDR3 nucleotide sequence: TGTGCCATCAGGGGAGGAATTAGCGAGCAGTACTTC. Its protein is CAIRGGISEQYF.

The chain couples TRBV14 to TRBJ1-1; TRBD1 matches 9 bases. The V segment lost 1 base and the J segment 1 base; nucleotides outside the gene matches: 4. Germline CDR1 and CDR2: SGHDN and FVKESK. This CDR3 contains 16 residues. CDR3 in amino acids: CASSQGTGAWNTEAFF. As DNA, the CDR3 is TGTGCCAGCAGCCAAGGGACAGGGGCTTGGAACACTGAAGCTTTCTTT.

The chain carries TRBV5-1 and TRBJ1-2; 7 bases match TRBD1. The germline gives CDR1 SGHRS, CDR2 YFSETQ. The CDR3 has 14 residues. J was trimmed by 8 bases and V by 0 bases; bases with no gene match: 7. The CDR3 nucleotides are TGCGCCAGCAGCTTGGGAGACAGGGTTTCGGGCTACACCTTC. Its protein is CASSLGDRVSGYTF. The variable domain in full, completed from reference TRBV5-1 and TRBJ1-2, reads KAGVTQTPRYLIKTRGQQVTLSCSPISGHRSVSWYQQTPGQGLQFLFEYFSETQRNKGNFPGRFSGRQFSNSRSEMNVSTLELGDSALYLCASSLGDRVSGYTFGSGTRLTVV.

This chain joins TRBV7-2 and TRBJ2-5, with D tentatively TRBD2 (6 bases). V gave up 2 bases and J gave up 2 bases, with 12 bases separating them. This CDR3 region has 15 residues. CDR1 is SGHTA and CDR2 is FQGNSA in the germline V gene. The CDR3 spells CASSLTRGTQETQYF. CDR3 nucleotides: TGTGCCAGCAGCTTAACCCGGGGGACTCAAGAGACCCAGTACTTC.

The CDR3 DNA sequence: TGTGCCAGCAGTGAAGTTCGGGTGGGCACCGGGGAGCTGTTTTTT. It yields the protein CASSEVRVGTGELFF. This rearrangement joins TRBV6-1 to TRBJ2-2; D gene unclear. CDR3 length: 15 residues. Germline loops: CDR1 MNHNS, CDR2 SASEGT. V gave up 1 base and J gave up 4 bases, with 10 bases separating them.

This chain joins TRBV7-6 and TRBJ2-1; maybe TRBD2 (5 bases). The CDR3 extends over 15 amino acids. Germline V lookup: CDR1 SGHVS, CDR2 FNYEAQ. Trimming removed 4 bases from V and 6 bases from J, with 16 bases in between. CDR3 region: CASSSMTHRGNEQFF. The CDR3, as DNA: TGTGCCAGCAGCTCCATGACTCATCGGGGCAATGAGCAGTTCTTC.

This chain uses TRBV7-8 with TRBJ1-2; D perhaps matches TRBD1 (6 bases). Germline CDR1 is SGHVS and CDR2 is FQNEAQ. This CDR3 has 15 residues. Trimming shortened V by 4 bases and J by 0 bases, and 12 bases separated the two germline ends. CDR3 region: CASSWTAQANYGYTF. CDR3 DNA sequence: TGTGCCAGCAGCTGGACAGCTCAAGCTAACTATGGCTACACCTTC. Full variable domain (missing parts from reference TRBV7-8 and TRBJ1-2): GAGVSQSPRYKVAKRGQDVALRCDPISGHVSLFWYQQALGQGPEFLTYFQNEAQLDKSGLPSDRFFAERPEGSVSTLKIQRTQQEDSAVYLCASSWTAQANYGYTFGSGTRLTVV.

In this sample, this clone turned up a few times. The rearrangement joins TRBV29-1 to TRBJ2-7; 10 bases align to TRBD1. From germline, CDR1 is SQVTM and CDR2 ANQGSEA. The CDR3 length is 12 residues. V was pared by 6 bases and J by 6 bases, with 5 bases of the junction left unmatched. CDR3 sequence: CSVRQGAAEQYF. The CDR3 nucleotides read TGCAGCGTGCGACAGGGGGCGGCCGAGCAGTACTTC.

The V and J genes are TRBV5-1 and TRBJ2-6; TRBD1 matches at 7 bases. The CDR3 is made up of 16 amino acids. Germline V gene lookup returns CDR1 SGHRS and CDR2 YFSETQ. Unmatched junction bases numbered 2, after V lost 2 bases and J lost 0 bases. The CDR3 DNA reads as TGCGCCAGCAGCTTCGGGACAGCCTCTGGGGCCAACGTCCTGACTTTC. Translating it yields CASSFGTASGANVLTF.

This chain links TRBV4-1 with TRBJ1-1; the match to TRBD1 covers 7 bases. Germline CDR1 is MGHRA and CDR2 is YSYEKL. The CDR3 has 16 residues. V was pared by 2 bases and J by 0 bases, with 6 bases of the junction left unmatched. For the CDR3, the DNA is TGCGCCAGCAGCCAAAACAGGGGCCGGTTGAACACTGAAGCTTTCTTT. Protein sequence: CASSQNRGRLNTEAFF.

The chain links TRBV29-1 to TRBJ1-2; the D gene is possibly TRBD1 (6 bases). Germline CDR1 is SQVTM and CDR2 is ANQGSEA. The CDR3 spans 12 residues. The V end lost 7 bases, the J end lost 4 bases, and 13 bases lay between the germline ends. The DNA of the CDR3 is TGCAGCGGGCTACAGGGACCCTATGGCTACACCTTC. Translation: CSGLQGPYGYTF.

In this sample, this clone turned up once. V gene TRBV7-2 combines with J gene TRBJ2-5; a possible D gene is TRBD1 (6 bases). Germline assignment: CDR1 SGHTA and CDR2 FQGNSA. The CDR3 has 16 amino acids. The V end was cut by 1 base, the J end by 4 bases, with 16 bases between. The CDR3 coding sequence is TGTGCCAGCAGCTTAGGGGAAGGGACAAGGTCAGAGACCCAGTACTTC. Its translation: CASSLGEGTRSETQYF. The variable domain in full, with the rest retrieved from reference TRBV7-2 and TRBJ2-5, is GAGVSQSPSNKVTEKGKDVELRCDPISGHTALYWYRQSLGQGLEFLIYFQGNSAPDKSGLPSDRFSAERTGGSVSTLTIQRTQQEDSAVYLCASSLGEGTRSETQYFGPGTRLLVL.

The chain combines TRBV5-4 with TRBJ2-7, with D possibly TRBD1 on 6 matching bases. V was pared by 3 bases and J by 7 bases, with 14 bases between. The germline V gene encodes CDR1 SGHNT and CDR2 YYREEE (reference sequence). CDR3 length: 13 residues. The CDR3 loop reads CASSSLIQGEQYF. In nucleotides, the CDR3 is TGTGCCAGCAGCTCCCTAATCCAGGGGGAGCAGTACTTC.

CDR3 coding DNA: TGTGCCAGCAGCTTAACCCAGGACAGGGATGCAGATACGCAGTATTTT. Its protein product is CASSLTQDRDADTQYF. The chain combines TRBV11-3 with TRBJ2-3; 8 bases fit TRBD1. Germline CDR1 SGHNT, CDR2 YENEEA. This CDR3 is 16 amino acids long. Unmatched junction bases numbered 8, after V lost 2 bases and J lost 4 bases.

The chain uses TRBV5-4 and TRBJ1-2; D unresolved. V gave up 0 bases and J gave up 8 bases, with 11 bases separating them. Germline V CDR1 and CDR2: SGHNT, YYREEE (reference sequence). The CDR3 sequence is 13 residues long. CDR3 amino acids: CASSLEKARGYTF. The CDR3, as DNA: TGTGCCAGCAGCTTGGAGAAGGCGCGGGGCTACACCTTC.

The gene calls are TRBV10-1 and TRBJ1-1, with TRBD1 matching 12 bases. Germline loops: CDR1 WNHNN, CDR2 SYGVQD (reference sequence). J was trimmed by 6 bases and V by 7 bases; bases with no gene match: 9. CDR3 size: 15 residues. CDR3 sequence: CASTWDRGRSAEAFF. CDR3 bases: TGCGCCAGCACCTGGGACAGGGGGCGATCCGCTGAAGCTTTCTTT.

The chain is built from TRBV27 and TRBJ1-2; unclear D gene. V shed 2 bases and J shed 6 bases, with 10 bases lying between them. CDR3 length: 13 residues. The germline gives CDR1 MNHEY, CDR2 SMNVEV (reference sequence). The CDR3 is CASSLGGFDGYTF. Written as DNA, the CDR3 is TGTGCCAGCAGTTTAGGAGGATTTGATGGCTACACCTTC.

CDR3 in DNA: TGTGCCAGCAGTGGGACAAGGGACACTGAAGCTTTCTTT. Protein sequence: CASSGTRDTEAFF. This rearrangement joins TRBV2 to TRBJ1-1, with D perhaps matching TRBD1 (5 bases). This CDR3 contains 13 residues. Trimming pared 4 bases from V and 3 bases from J, leaving 9 bases between. CDR1 and CDR2 (germline): SNHLY, FYNNEI.

The J gene is TRBJ2-3, the V gene TRBV7-8; TRBD2 matches 8 bases. CDR1 and CDR2 (germline): SGHVS, FQNEAQ. V was pared by 6 bases and J by 0 bases, with 17 bases of the junction left unmatched. The CDR3 loop spans 19 amino acids. CDR3 nucleotides: TGTGCCAGCAGACCCAAAGGTGGAAGGACTAGCCTTAGCACAGATACGCAGTATTTT. This gives the protein CASRPKGGRTSLSTDTQYF.

V is TRBV20-1 and J is TRBJ1-4, with D uncertain. With 3 bases removed from V and 7 bases from J, the gap between germline ends came to 6 bases. The length of the CDR3 is 11 residues. The germline V gene has CDR1 DFQATT and CDR2 SNEGSKA (reference sequence). CDR3 amino acids: CSARVSEKLFF. The CDR3 DNA sequence: TGCAGTGCTAGGGTTAGTGAAAAACTGTTTTTT.

The J gene is TRBJ2-3, the V gene TRBV10-3, with D possibly matching TRBD1 (5 bases). This CDR3 contains 13 residues. Germline V CDR1 and CDR2: ENHRY, SYGVKD. The V end was cut by 11 bases, the J end by 6 bases, with 18 bases between. Here the CDR3 DNA reads TGTGCCGCTGGAACAGGTTCAGGCGATACGCAGTATTTT. Translating it yields CAAGTGSGDTQYF.

This chain connects TRBV11-3 to TRBJ1-2, with TRBD1 identical over 8 bases. Germline V gives CDR1 SGHNT, CDR2 YENEEA. The CDR3 is 13 amino acids. The V gene end was trimmed by 4 bases and the J gene end by 5 bases; junction bases not matched to a gene: 3. CDR3 residues: CASSYGQGYGYTF. CDR3 nucleotides: TGTGCCAGCAGCTATGGACAGGGTTATGGCTACACCTTC. Drawing the rest from reference TRBV11-3 and TRBJ1-2, the complete variable domain is EAGVVQSPRYKIIEKKQPVAFWCNPISGHNTLYWYLQNLGQGPELLIRYENEEAVDDSQLPKDRFSAERLKGVDSTLKIQPAELGDSAVYLCASSYGQGYGYTFGSGTRLTVV.

This clone has a single count. V and J are TRBV7-9 and TRBJ1-3, with D unclear. Trimming took off 5 bases at V and 6 bases at J, with 14 bases between the two ends. The germline V gene has CDR1 SEHNR and CDR2 FQNEAQ (reference sequence). This CDR3 has 14 residues. The chain's CDR3 is CASSPPLLENTIYF. The CDR3, as DNA: TGTGCCAGCAGCCCCCCTCTGTTAGAAAACACCATATATTTT.

The chain combines TRBV10-3 with TRBJ1-2; maybe TRBD1 (6 bases). Trimming cost V 10 bases and J 2 bases, with 11 bases left between them. The CDR3 extends over 12 amino acids. CDR1 ENHRY and CDR2 SYGVKD come from the germline V gene. The CDR3 region has the DNA TGTGCCACCGCAGGGGAAAACTATGGCTACACCTTC. It encodes CATAGENYGYTF.

This sequence joins TRBV5-1 and TRBJ1-1; D perhaps matches TRBD1 (5 bases). The CDR3 has 13 amino acids. Between the trimmed V and J ends, which lost 3 bases and 6 bases, there was a span of 12 bases. Germline CDR1 is SGHRS and CDR2 is YFSETQ. The CDR3 DNA follows: TGCGCCAGCAGCTCGGGGGGAGGCCCTGAAGCTTTCTTT. Its protein product is CASSSGGGPEAFF.

Points on this clone: Germline is not matched at one junction end, which may reflect a read error. V is TRBV6-1 and J is TRBJ1-2; a possible D gene is TRBD1 (6 bases). Germline CDR1 is MNHNS and CDR2 is SASEGT. The CDR3 sequence is 13 residues long. Here the CDR3 reads CASSGQPWGGYTF. The DNA for the CDR3 is TGTGCCAGCAGCGGACAGCCATGGGGTGGCTATACCTTC.

A few counts support this clone. The rearrangement uses TRBV7-9 and TRBJ2-7, with a tentative D call TRBD2 (6 bases). From germline, CDR1 is SEHNR and CDR2 FQNEAQ (reference sequence). This CDR3 spans 16 amino acids. Deletions cut 1 base from V and 4 bases from J, with 17 bases between. The CDR3 region has the DNA TGTGCCAGCAGCTTAGGTGGAGGGGAAGGTGGTTACGAGCAGTACTTC. It yields the protein CASSLGGGEGGYEQYF.